One sample yielded the 31 T cell receptor beta chains listed below, sequenced in a study of T cell changes during pregnancy in multiple sclerosis. Only in-frame clones appear in the TCRdb table, and some are missing; sequencing was by immunoSEQ multiplex PCR. The sample yields about 39,000 clones, about 88% seen once. The sample was CD8+ T cells from peripheral blood mononuclear cells, taken in the first trimester of pregnancy. All receptors come from a female donor with multiple sclerosis, enrolled in a pregnancy study.

V usage is TRBV6-5 and J usage is TRBJ2-1; weak D call: TRBD1 (6 bases). The CDR3 consists of 15 residues. V was trimmed by 0 bases and J by 9 bases, leaving 15 bases between them. In germline, CDR1 is MNHEY, CDR2 SVGAGI. CDR3 coding DNA: TGTGCCAGCAGTTACTCGAACACAGGGAAGGCTGAGCAGTTCTTC. Protein: CASSYSNTGKAEQFF.

The V gene is TRBV9, the J gene TRBJ1-4; D remains unclear. V shed 0 bases and J shed 0 bases, with 6 bases lying between them. CDR1 SGDLS and CDR2 YYNGEE come from the germline V gene. The CDR3 totals 15 residues. CDR3 nucleotides: TGTGCCAGCAGCGTAGTCCCGTCAACTAATGAAAAACTGTTTTTT. Protein product: CASSVVPSTNEKLFF.

A single count supports this clone. The chain combines TRBV7-9 with TRBJ1-1; D call uncertain. Trimming cost V 5 bases and J 8 bases, with 21 bases left between them. Germline values: CDR1 SEHNR, CDR2 FQNEAQ (reference sequence). The CDR3 loop spans 15 amino acids. The CDR3 bases are TGTGCCAGCAGCCGGCCGGAATATGACGGACTAGAAGCTTTCTTT. Protein product: CASSRPEYDGLEAFF.

This clone counts as medium-sized. This chain connects TRBV19 to TRBJ2-1; no firm D call. The CDR3 spans 13 residues. Trimming removed 4 bases from V and 6 bases from J, with 10 bases in between. Germline CDR1 and CDR2: LNHDA and SQIVND (reference sequence). The CDR3 sequence: CASSSGDRNEQFF. The CDR3 DNA sequence: TGTGCCAGTAGTAGCGGAGACCGCAATGAGCAGTTCTTC. The variable domain in full, with the rest retrieved from reference TRBV19 and TRBJ2-1, is DGGITQSPKYLFRKEGQNVTLSCEQNLNHDAMYWYRQDPGQGLRLIYYSQIVNDFQKGDIAEGYSVSREKKESFPLTVTSAQKNPTAFYLCASSSGDRNEQFFGPGTRLTVL.

The V gene is TRBV7-6, the J gene TRBJ1-5; D possibly corresponds to TRBD1 (5 bases). The germline V gene encodes CDR1 SGHVS and CDR2 FNYEAQ. V lost 5 bases, J lost 0 bases, and 14 bases lay in between. The CDR3 has 16 residues. The CDR3 sequence is CASSLDSSYSNQPQHF. CDR3 DNA sequence: TGTGCCAGCAGCCTCGACAGTTCCTATAGCAATCAGCCCCAGCATTTT. The full variable domain, in which reference TRBV7-6 and TRBJ1-5 provide the parts outside the CDR3, is GAGVSQSPRYKVTKRGQDVALRCDPISGHVSLYWYRQALGQGPEFLTYFNYEAQQDKSGLPNDRFSAERPEGSISTLTIQRTEQRDSAMYRCASSLDSSYSNQPQHFGDGTRLSIL.

This clone was observed a single time. The chain joins TRBV7-6 to TRBJ2-7; perhaps TRBD1 as D (6 bases). Trimming stripped 6 bases from V and 2 bases from J, with 14 bases between. The CDR3 extends over 14 amino acids. Per germline, CDR1 SGHVS and CDR2 FNYEAQ. CDR3 residues: CASSQGKGAYEQYF. The DNA of the CDR3 is TGTGCCAGCAGTCAGGGCAAGGGGGCCTACGAGCAGTACTTC.

The CDR3 coding sequence is TGTGCCAGCAGCTTAAATGCGGGACTGGAATACAATGAGCAGTTCTTC. Its protein is CASSLNAGLEYNEQFF. The chain has TRBV11-1 and TRBJ2-1; maybe TRBD2 (6 bases). Trimming removed 2 bases from V and 4 bases from J, with 15 bases in between. There are 16 residues in the CDR3. Germline CDR1 reads SGHAT; CDR2 reads FQDESV (reference sequence).

The chain uses TRBV5-6 and TRBJ2-1, with TRBD2 identical over 10 bases. In germline, CDR1 is SGHDT, CDR2 YYEEEE. The CDR3 covers 17 residues. The V gene end was trimmed by 4 bases and the J gene end by 7 bases; junction bases not matched to a gene: 14. The CDR3 DNA reads as TGTGCCAGCAGCCCCCCCGGGACTAGCGTCATCTTAAATGAGCAGTTCTTC. Its protein is CASSPPGTSVILNEQFF. Variable domain in full (rest from reference TRBV5-6 and TRBJ2-1): DAGVTQSPTHLIKTRGQQVTLRCSPKSGHDTVSWYQQALGQGPQFIFQYYEEEERQRGNFPDRFSGHQFPNYSSELNVNALLLGDSALYLCASSPPGTSVILNEQFFGPGTRLTVL.

The chain combines TRBV9 with TRBJ1-3; 7 bases are shared with TRBD1. The CDR3 is 15 amino acids. The germline CDR1 and CDR2 sequences are SGDLS and YYNGEE. Losses at the gene ends were 0 bases for V and 3 bases for J; bases not matched to a gene: 3. In DNA form, the CDR3 reads TGTGCCAGCAGCGTAGAAGGGGGCAGTGGAAACACCATATATTTT. The encoded protein is CASSVEGGSGNTIYF. Based on the CDR3 plus reference TRBV9 and TRBJ1-3, the full variable domain is DSGVTQTPKHLITATGQRVTLRCSPRSGDLSVYWYQQSLDQGLQFLIQYYNGEERAKGNILERFSAQQFPDLHSELNLSSLELGDSALYFCASSVEGGSGNTIYFGEGSWLTVV.

V usage is TRBV6-6 and J usage is TRBJ1-6, with 7 bases fitting TRBD1. V was pared by 8 bases and J by 8 bases, with 9 bases of the junction left unmatched. This CDR3 comprises 14 residues. Germline V gene sequence: CDR1 MNHNY, CDR2 SVGAGI (reference sequence). CDR3 DNA sequence: TGTGCCAGCGATAACGCAGGGGGGTATTCACCCCTCCACTTT. It encodes CASDNAGGYSPLHF.

V gene TRBV7-2 combines with J gene TRBJ2-3; D possibly corresponds to TRBD2 (7 bases). Germline assignment: CDR1 SGHTA and CDR2 FQGNSA. Between the trimmed V and J ends, which lost 4 bases and 3 bases, there was a span of 17 bases. The CDR3 totals 16 residues. The chain's CDR3 is CASSSLGGGLTDTQYF. For the CDR3, the DNA is TGTGCCAGCAGCTCCCTGGGGGGGGGCCTTACAGATACGCAGTATTTT.

This chain joins TRBV7-3 and TRBJ2-3; 8 bases fit TRBD2. The CDR3 totals 15 residues. The V segment lost 0 bases and the J segment 4 bases; nucleotides outside the gene matches: 3. Germline CDR1 and CDR2: SGHTA and FQGTGA. The CDR3 coding sequence is TGTGCCAGCAGCTTAACCGGGGGGGCCCCAGATACGCAGTATTTT. Translating gives CASSLTGGAPDTQYF. The variable domain in full, completed from reference TRBV7-3 and TRBJ2-3, reads GAGVSQTPSNKVTEKGKYVELRCDPISGHTALYWYRQSLGQGPEFLIYFQGTGAADDSGLPNDRFFAVRPEGSVSTLKIQRTERGDSAVYLCASSLTGGAPDTQYFGPGTRLTVL.

The chain is built from TRBV4-1 and TRBJ2-3; 8 positions match TRBD2. J gave up 5 bases and V 0 bases, and 7 bases lay outside the gene matches. The CDR3 runs 16 residues. Germline CDR1 reads MGHRA; CDR2 reads YSYEKL. Here the CDR3 reads CASSQDSGGAGDTQYF. CDR3 nucleotides: TGCGCCAGCAGCCAAGATTCCGGGGGGGCTGGAGATACGCAGTATTTT.

This chain's CDR3 is CASSLASGETQYF. For the CDR3, the DNA is TGTGCCAGCAGCTTAGCTTCCGGGGAGACCCAGTACTTC. The chain has TRBV7-3 and TRBJ2-5; no clear D gene. V lost 2 bases and J lost 5, with 9 bases in between. Germline CDR1 is SGHTA and CDR2 is FQGTGA. There are 13 residues in the CDR3.

Here the CDR3 DNA reads TGTGCCAGCAGACCCGGGGGGGCCGGCACAGATACGCAGTATTTT. Residues: CASRPGGAGTDTQYF. The chain carries TRBV27 and TRBJ2-3; 8 bases match TRBD2. The CDR3 loop spans 15 amino acids. Germline lookup yields CDR1 MNHEY and CDR2 SMNVEV (reference sequence). With 6 bases clipped from V and 1 base from J, the junction kept 6 bases outside the gene matches.

V gene TRBV19 combines with J gene TRBJ1-3, with no clear D. The CDR3 runs to 16 residues. CDR1 LNHDA and CDR2 SQIVND come from the germline V gene (reference sequence). V lost 3 bases to trimming and J lost 0 bases, with 12 bases between them. CDR3 amino acids: CASSIQAAGSGNTIYF. Written as DNA, the CDR3 is TGTGCCAGTAGTATTCAAGCGGCAGGCTCTGGAAACACCATATATTTT.

V gene TRBV7-2 combines with J gene TRBJ2-1; D perhaps matches TRBD2 (6 bases). Trimming removed 3 bases from V and 4 bases from J, with 7 bases in between. Germline loops: CDR1 SGHTA, CDR2 FQGNSA. CDR3 length: 13 residues. The CDR3 coding sequence is TGTGCCAGCAGCTTTAGCGGATACAATGAGCAGTTCTTC. Its translation is CASSFSGYNEQFF.

The rearrangement joins TRBV15 to TRBJ1-2; 9 bases are a match to TRBD1. V trimming: 3 bases; J trimming: 5 bases; junction bases outside the gene matches: 10. Per germline, CDR1 LNHNV and CDR2 YYDKDF (reference sequence). This CDR3 has 16 amino acids. CDR3 residues: CATSSEDTGTGYGYTF. As DNA, the CDR3 is TGTGCCACCAGCAGTGAGGATACCGGGACAGGGTATGGCTACACCTTC.

The chain is built from TRBV12-5 and TRBJ1-2; D may be TRBD1 (5 bases). Germline CDR1 LGHNT, CDR2 FRNRAP. The CDR3 length is 15 residues. The V end lost 6 bases, the J end lost 8 bases, and 22 bases lay between the germline ends. The CDR3 DNA sequence: TGTGCTAGTGGCACTACCCTCGGCGTCCGGGGGGGCTACACCTTC. Its protein is CASGTTLGVRGGYTF. The entire variable domain, with the rest obtained from reference TRBV12-5 and TRBJ1-2, is as follows: DARVTQTPRHKVTEMGQEVTMRCQPILGHNTVFWYRQTMMQGLELLAYFRNRAPLDDSGMPKDRFSAEMPDATLATLKIQPSEPRDSAVYFCASGTTLGVRGGYTFGSGTRLTVV.

This sequence joins TRBV6-5 and TRBJ1-6; 8 bases are shared with TRBD1. The CDR3 totals 14 residues. The germline CDR1 and CDR2 sequences are MNHEY and SVGAGI. Trimming at V came to 7 bases and at J to 9 bases, leaving 8 bases not matched to a gene. The DNA for the CDR3 is TGTGCCAGCACTCTGGGACAGGAGGGTTCACCCCTCCACTTT. It translates to CASTLGQEGSPLHF.

This clone was recorded only once. The chain uses TRBV9 and TRBJ1-1, with 7 bases fitting TRBD1. Germline CDR1 reads SGDLS; CDR2 reads YYNGEE. The CDR3 consists of 14 residues. V shed 3 bases, J shed 4 bases, and the junction held 6 bases outside the gene matches. The CDR3 coding sequence is TGTGCCAGCAGCGCCCGACAGGGTGGCACTGAAGCTTTCTTT. Protein: CASSARQGGTEAFF.

The chain joins TRBV27 to TRBJ2-7; D ambiguous. Germline V gives CDR1 MNHEY, CDR2 SMNVEV (reference sequence). The CDR3 loop spans 14 amino acids. The germline V and J ends were trimmed by 3 bases and 1 base, with 10 bases remaining between them. The CDR3 reads CASSLMAASYEQYF. The DNA for the CDR3 is TGTGCCAGCAGTTTGATGGCTGCTTCCTACGAGCAGTACTTC.

The chain couples TRBV5-4 to TRBJ1-2; 8 bases are shared with TRBD1. The CDR3 totals 12 residues. Germline V gene lookup returns CDR1 SGHNT and CDR2 YYREEE (reference sequence). J gave up 8 bases and V 3 bases, and 3 bases lay outside the gene matches. The CDR3 protein is CASSWGTGGYTF. The CDR3 nucleotides are TGTGCCAGCAGCTGGGGGACAGGAGGCTACACCTTC.

The rearrangement uses TRBV7-9 and TRBJ2-6, with TRBD1 matching 11 bases. CDR1 and CDR2 (germline): SEHNR, FQNEAQ (reference sequence). After removal of 7 bases from V and 5 bases from J, the junction contained 10 bases not matched to a gene. The CDR3 sequence is 17 residues long. CDR3 coding DNA: TGTGCCAGCAACTTTGGGACAGGGGGGATCTGGGCCAACGTCCTGACTTTC. Its protein product is CASNFGTGGIWANVLTF. Complete variable domain (other parts from reference TRBV7-9 and TRBJ2-6): DTGVSQNPRHKITKRGQNVTFRCDPISEHNRLYWYRQTLGQGPEFLTYFQNEAQLEKSRLLSDRFSAERPKGSFSTLEIQRTEQGDSAMYLCASNFGTGGIWANVLTFGAGSRLTVL.

The CDR3 region is CASSTRSEKLFF. The CDR3 nucleotides are TGTGCCAGTAGTACCCGAAGCGAAAAACTGTTTTTT. The chain combines TRBV19 with TRBJ1-4; D unresolved. Germline values: CDR1 LNHDA, CDR2 SQIVND (reference sequence). CDR3 length: 12 residues. V was trimmed by 4 bases and J by 8 bases, leaving 8 bases between them.

The chain employs TRBV7-9 and TRBJ2-7; D possibly corresponds to TRBD1 (5 bases). The CDR3 sequence is 12 residues long. The V end was cut by 5 bases, the J end by 7 bases, with 12 bases between. From germline, CDR1 is SEHNR and CDR2 FQNEAQ (reference sequence). CDR3 protein: CASSPARTEQYF. The CDR3 bases are TGTGCCAGCAGCCCGGCTCGGACAGAGCAGTACTTC.

The V gene is TRBV13, the J gene TRBJ2-5, with 11 bases lining up with TRBD1. The CDR3 loop spans 16 amino acids. The germline V gene encodes CDR1 PRHDT and CDR2 FYEKMQ (reference sequence). J lost 4 bases, V lost 5 bases, and 9 bases had no gene match. The DNA for the CDR3 is TGTGCCAGCAGCCAGCGGACAGGGGGCGTCGGAGAGACCCAGTACTTC. Amino acids: CASSQRTGGVGETQYF. Supplemented by reference TRBV13 and TRBJ2-5, the full variable domain reads AAGVIQSPRHLIKEKRETATLKCYPIPRHDTVYWYQQGPGQDPQFLISFYEKMQSDKGSIPDRFSAQQFSDYHSELNMSSLELGDSALYFCASSQRTGGVGETQYFGPGTRLLVL.

The genes are TRBV5-6 and TRBJ2-5; TRBD2 matches 12 bases. CDR1 and CDR2 (germline): SGHDT, YYEEEE. V shed 5 bases, J shed 5 bases, and the junction held 10 bases outside the gene matches. The CDR3 runs 16 residues. The CDR3 region has the DNA TGTGCCAGCAGGAGAGCTAGCGGGGGGGCCGGGGAGACCCAGTACTTC. It yields the protein CASRRASGGAGETQYF. The complete variable domain, with remaining parts taken from reference TRBV5-6 and TRBJ2-5, reads DAGVTQSPTHLIKTRGQQVTLRCSPKSGHDTVSWYQQALGQGPQFIFQYYEEEERQRGNFPDRFSGHQFPNYSSELNVNALLLGDSALYLCASRRASGGAGETQYFGPGTRLLVL.

The chain recombines TRBV10-3 with TRBJ2-5; D is perhaps TRBD1 (6 bases). Germline V lookup: CDR1 ENHRY, CDR2 SYGVKD. This CDR3 comprises 15 residues. V was cut by 5 bases and J by 5 bases, with 18 bases left in between. CDR3 sequence reads: CAISIQGGDGETQYF. The DNA of the CDR3 is TGTGCCATCAGTATACAGGGCGGCGATGGGGAGACCCAGTACTTC.

V and J are TRBV19 and TRBJ2-5, with D perhaps matching TRBD2 (5 bases). Germline V CDR1 and CDR2: LNHDA, SQIVND (reference sequence). V lost 7 bases to trimming and J lost 5 bases, with 20 bases between them. There are 15 residues in the CDR3. CDR3 region: CASNNLEGSSETQYF. CDR3 bases: TGTGCCAGTAACAATCTCGAAGGGAGTTCGGAGACCCAGTACTTC.

This chain joins TRBV5-6 and TRBJ2-7; 10 positions match TRBD2. The germline CDR1 and CDR2 sequences are SGHDT and YYEEEE. V was clipped by 2 bases and J by 6 bases; unmatched bases: 5. The CDR3 runs 14 residues. The CDR3 loop reads CASSFPTSGVEQYF. CDR3 coding DNA: TGTGCCAGCAGCTTCCCCACTAGCGGGGTCGAGCAGTACTTC. Using reference TRBV5-6 and TRBJ2-7 for the parts outside the CDR3, the full variable domain is DAGVTQSPTHLIKTRGQQVTLRCSPKSGHDTVSWYQQALGQGPQFIFQYYEEEERQRGNFPDRFSGHQFPNYSSELNVNALLLGDSALYLCASSFPTSGVEQYFGPGTRLTVT.